The text below deals with one T cell receptor beta chain. This clone's antigen is unknown. No clone much larger than this one lies a single base away; base qualities are absent. From the cysteine through the phenylalanine, the CDR3 covers 17 amino acids. The retained sequence is limited to the CDR3, 51 bases, with the frame set at the first base. For CDR1 and CDR2, the germline V gene lists KGHSH and LQKENI. V and J are trimmed by 3 bases and 6 bases, and the gene matches miss 12 bases of the junction. The data were taken from a study of blood T cell repertoires in COVID-19 (dated by TCRdb to 2020 to 2021). As for the study more broadly: The collaborator samples originated in the United States, Italy and Spain and spanned the acute and convalescent phases of COVID-19. Deeply sampled blood TCRbeta repertoires from subjects exposed to, actively infected with, or recovered from COVID-19 were included in the dataset. The repertoires were released in a freely available public database intended as a resource for research on the immune response to SARS-CoV-2. Sample metadata almost always included a de-identified subject ID, COVID-19 status, age in years and sex. The prospective study material was composed of cDNA or gDNA derived from T cells, B-cell-depleted T cells, or PBMCs. The samples were drawn from the first 160 participants of the ongoing ImmuneRACE study and from 1,254 subjects provided by 6 global collaborators. Where available, HLA class I and class II types were obtained from metadata supplied by the sample provider rather than from assay-based typing.

The immunoSEQ Assay, a bias-controlled multiplex PCR, was used to amplify TCRbeta CDR3 regions from genomic DNA. The source study handled its data this way. The number of nucleated cells in each sample was estimated from the amplification of reference gene primers within the assay. To quantify the absolute abundance of each unique TCRbeta CDR3 rearrangement, sequence reads were collapsed and filtered. For each sample, productive Simpson clonality was calculated by taking the square root of Simpson's diversity index across productive rearrangements. Imported from immuneACCESS, the table was reduced by TCRdb to in-frame sequences with V and J called. These copies leave out some clones; in studies compared against another copy, an unresolved V gene accounts for under half, and the cause of the remainder is not known. That table furnishes V, J and clone size, whereas the DNA furnished D and trimming. The sample table shows 100,000 or so clones, and around 87% are seen once. The ten top clones hold more than 9% of the sample.

Overall study results and their limits: The quantity of clinical and demographic metadata differed by source and by participant and was supplied without curation.

Each collaborating institution followed its own protocols to collect whole blood in K2EDTA tubes. For TCRbeta analysis, collaborators shipped samples as frozen whole blood, isolated PBMCs, or DNA extracted from either of those sample types. This TCR was sampled from a woman aged 30 to 39 with acute or convalescent COVID-19. Specimen: peripheral blood. Recombination joined TRBV18 with TRBJ1-4; 8 junctional bases match TRBD1. The DNA sequence is TGTGCCAGCTCACCTCCACGCTCAGGGGGCGCGGATGAAAAACTGTTTTTT. It is translated as CASSPPRSGGADEKLFF.